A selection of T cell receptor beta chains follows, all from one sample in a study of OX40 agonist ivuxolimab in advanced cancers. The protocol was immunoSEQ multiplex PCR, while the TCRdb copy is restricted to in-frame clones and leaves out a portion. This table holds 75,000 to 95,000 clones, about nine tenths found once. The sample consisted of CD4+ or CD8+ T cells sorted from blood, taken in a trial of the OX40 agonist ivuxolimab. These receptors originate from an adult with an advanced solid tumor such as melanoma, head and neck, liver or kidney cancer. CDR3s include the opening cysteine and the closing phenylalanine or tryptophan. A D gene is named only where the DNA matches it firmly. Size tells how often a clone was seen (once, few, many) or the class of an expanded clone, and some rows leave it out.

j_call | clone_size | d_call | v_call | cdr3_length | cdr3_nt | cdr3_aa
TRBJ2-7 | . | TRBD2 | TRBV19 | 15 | TGTGCCAGTAGCGATAGCGGGAGGAAACCCTACGAGCAGTACTTC | CASSDSGRKPYEQYF
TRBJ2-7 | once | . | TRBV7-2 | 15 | TGTGCCAGCAGCTTAACGGGGCTAGCGACCTACGAGCAGTACTTC | CASSLTGLATYEQYF
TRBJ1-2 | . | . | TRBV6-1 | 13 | TGTGCCAGCAGTGTAACGCAGGCTGAAGGCTACACCTTC | CASSVTQAEGYTF
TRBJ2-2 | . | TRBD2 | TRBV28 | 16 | TGTGCCAGCAGCTCCGGGACTAGCGGTTACACCGGGGAGCTGTTTTTT | CASSSGTSGYTGELFF
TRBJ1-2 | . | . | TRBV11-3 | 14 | TGTGCCAGCAGCTTACGTCGGGAGTCGGCTGGCTACACCTTC | CASSLRRESAGYTF
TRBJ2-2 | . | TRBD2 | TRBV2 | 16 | TGTGCCAGCAGTCAGGGGACTAGCGTTAACACCGGGGAGCTGTTTTTT | CASSQGTSVNTGELFF
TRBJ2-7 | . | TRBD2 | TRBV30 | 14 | TGTGCCTGGAGTACCTCGGGAGGGCCGAGGGAGCAGTACTTC | CAWSTSGGPREQYF
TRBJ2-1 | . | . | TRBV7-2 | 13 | TGTGCCAGCAGCTCAGGCTCCTACAATGAGCAGTTCTTC | CASSSGSYNEQFF
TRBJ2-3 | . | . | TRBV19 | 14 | TGTGCCAGTAGTATGGGGACTAGCACAGATACGCAGTATTTT | CASSMGTSTDTQYF
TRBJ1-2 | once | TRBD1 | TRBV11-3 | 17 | TGTGCCAGCAGCCCGCTGAGACCGACAGGGGGGAACTATGGCTACACCTTC | CASSPLRPTGGNYGYTF
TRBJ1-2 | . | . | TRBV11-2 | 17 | TGTGCCAGCAGCTTAGATAGGGGTTCCGCAGTTAACTATGGCTACACCTTC | CASSLDRGSAVNYGYTF
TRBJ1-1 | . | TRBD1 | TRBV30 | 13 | TGTGCCTGGACGCGACAGGGGGGCACTGAAGCTTTCTTT | CAWTRQGGTEAFF
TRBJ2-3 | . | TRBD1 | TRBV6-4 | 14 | TGTGCCAGCAGTGAACAGGGGGCGTCAGATACGCAGTATTTT | CASSEQGASDTQYF
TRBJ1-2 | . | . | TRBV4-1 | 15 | TGCGCCAGCAGCCAAGTATCCGGGACGTCCTATGGCTACACCTTC | CASSQVSGTSYGYTF
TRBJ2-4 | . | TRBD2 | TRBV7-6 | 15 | TGTGCCAGCAGCCCAGGACTAGCGGGAGGAAACATTCAGTACTTC | CASSPGLAGGNIQYF
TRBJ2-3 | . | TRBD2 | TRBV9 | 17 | TGTGCCAGCAGCACACCCCTCTATGCGGGAGAGGGTGGTACGCAGTATTTT | CASSTPLYAGEGGTQYF
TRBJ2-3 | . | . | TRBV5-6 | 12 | TGTGCCAGCAGCTTCCGTAGCCTTAATGCGTATTTT | CASSFRSLNAYF
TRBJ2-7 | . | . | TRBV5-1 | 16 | TGCGCCAGCAGCTTGAAGGGGAGAAGTAGGACCTACGAGCAGTACTTC | CASSLKGRSRTYEQYF
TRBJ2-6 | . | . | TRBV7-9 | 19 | TGTGCCAGCAGCCTCCCCCCCGGGACACTCGCGTCTGGGGCCAACGTCCTGACTTTC | CASSLPPGTLASGANVLTF
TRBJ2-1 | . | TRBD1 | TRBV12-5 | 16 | TGTGCTAGTGGTTGGATGGGACAGGGCCTCTACAATGAGCAGTTCTTC | CASGWMGQGLYNEQFF
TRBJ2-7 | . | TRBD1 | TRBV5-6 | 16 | TGTGCCAGCAGCTTATACCGGGACAGGGGTCTCTACGAGCAGTACTTC | CASSLYRDRGLYEQYF
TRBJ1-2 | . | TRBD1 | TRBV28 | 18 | TGTGCCAGCAGTTTATTTTCGGTCAAGACGGACAGGCCCTATGGCTACACCTTC | CASSLFSVKTDRPYGYTF
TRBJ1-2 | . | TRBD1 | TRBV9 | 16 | TGTGCCAGCAGCCCTTCCGGGACAGGGGGCCCCTATGGCTACACCTTC | CASSPSGTGGPYGYTF
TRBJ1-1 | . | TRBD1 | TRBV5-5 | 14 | TGTGCCAGCAGCTTTACAGGGGTTGGCACTGAAGCTTTCTTT | CASSFTGVGTEAFF
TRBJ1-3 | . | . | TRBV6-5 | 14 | TGTGCCAGCAGAGTCCAGGATTCGGGAAACACCATATATTTT | CASRVQDSGNTIYF
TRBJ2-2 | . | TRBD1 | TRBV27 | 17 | TGTGCCAGCAGTCAACGACCGGGACAGGGGGCGGTCGGGGAGCTGTTTTTT | CASSQRPGQGAVGELFF
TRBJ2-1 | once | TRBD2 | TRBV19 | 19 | TGTGCCAGTAGTCCTGGGACTAGCGGGAGAGGGTCGTCCTACAATGAGCAGTTCTTC | CASSPGTSGRGSSYNEQFF
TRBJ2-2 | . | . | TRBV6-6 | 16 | TGTGCCAGCAGTCCCCGTGGGGGGATCGGCGCCGGGGAGCTGTTTTTT | CASSPRGGIGAGELFF
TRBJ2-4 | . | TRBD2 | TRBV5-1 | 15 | TGCGCCAGCAGCGGGAGCGGGAGGGCCTCCAACATTCAGTACTTC | CASSGSGRASNIQYF
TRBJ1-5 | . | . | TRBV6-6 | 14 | TGTGCCAGCAGTGCTCCGGGCGGCAATCAGCCCCAGCATTTT | CASSAPGGNQPQHF
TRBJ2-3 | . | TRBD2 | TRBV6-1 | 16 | TGTGCCAGCAGTGAATCTCTAGCGGGAGGGACAGATACGCAGTATTTT | CASSESLAGGTDTQYF
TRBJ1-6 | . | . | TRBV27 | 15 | TGTGCCAGCAGTTTATCAGGGGCCGTCAATTCACCCCTCCACTTT | CASSLSGAVNSPLHF
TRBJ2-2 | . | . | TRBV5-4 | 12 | TGTGCCAGCAGCCGAAACACCGGGGAGCTGTTTTTT | CASSRNTGELFF
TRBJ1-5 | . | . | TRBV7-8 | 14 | TGTGCCAGCGGAAAAGGACAGAGCAATCAGCCCCAGCATTTT | CASGKGQSNQPQHF
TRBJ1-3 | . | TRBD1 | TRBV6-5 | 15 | TGTGCCAGCAGTTACTCGACAGGGTCTGGAAACACCATATATTTT | CASSYSTGSGNTIYF
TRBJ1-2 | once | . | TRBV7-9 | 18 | TGTGCCAGCAGCTTAGGTCGGAACTTGGACCTTCCTAATAGTGGCTACACCTTC | CASSLGRNLDLPNSGYTF
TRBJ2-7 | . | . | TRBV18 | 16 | TGTGCCAGCTCACCTCTCTCTACATGGTCGTCCGGCGAGCAGTACTTC | CASSPLSTWSSGEQYF
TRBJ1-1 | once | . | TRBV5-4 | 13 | TGTGCCAGCAGCCGGGACATGAACACTGAAGCTTTCTTT | CASSRDMNTEAFF
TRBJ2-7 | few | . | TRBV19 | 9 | TGTGCCGAGACTCCCTGGGAGTACTTC | CAETPWEYF
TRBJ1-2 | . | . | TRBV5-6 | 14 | TGTGCCAGCTCACGGGACGGTACTAACTATGGCTACACCTTC | CASSRDGTNYGYTF
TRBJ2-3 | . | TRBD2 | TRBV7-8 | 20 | TGTGCCAGCAGCCGTGGACTAGCGGGAGGCCTGAGATTTAGCACAGATACGCAGTATTTT | CASSRGLAGGLRFSTDTQYF
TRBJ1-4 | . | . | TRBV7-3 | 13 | TGTGCCAGCAGCCGGGACGGAAATGAAAAACTGTTTTTT | CASSRDGNEKLFF
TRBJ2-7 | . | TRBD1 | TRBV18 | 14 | TGTGCCAGCTCACCATCCGGGACAGGGGACGAGCAGTACTTC | CASSPSGTGDEQYF
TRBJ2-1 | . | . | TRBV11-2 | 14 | TGTGCCAGCAGCTTAGGGGGGTCTAGGCATGAGCAGTTCTTC | CASSLGGSRHEQFF
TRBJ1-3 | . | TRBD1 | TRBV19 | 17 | TGTGCCAGTAGTCCAGGACAGGGGGCCGCCTCTGGAAACACCATATATTTT | CASSPGQGAASGNTIYF
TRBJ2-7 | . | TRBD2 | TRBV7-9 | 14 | TGTGCCAGCAGCTTGCGGGAGGTCACCTACGAGCAGTACTTC | CASSLREVTYEQYF
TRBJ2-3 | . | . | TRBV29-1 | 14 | TGCAGCGTTGACCAGCAGGGGCGCACAGATACGCAGTATTTT | CSVDQQGRTDTQYF
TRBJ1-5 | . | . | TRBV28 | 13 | TGTGCCACCACGACTCCGCCCGGTCAGCCCCAGCATTTT | CATTTPPGQPQHF